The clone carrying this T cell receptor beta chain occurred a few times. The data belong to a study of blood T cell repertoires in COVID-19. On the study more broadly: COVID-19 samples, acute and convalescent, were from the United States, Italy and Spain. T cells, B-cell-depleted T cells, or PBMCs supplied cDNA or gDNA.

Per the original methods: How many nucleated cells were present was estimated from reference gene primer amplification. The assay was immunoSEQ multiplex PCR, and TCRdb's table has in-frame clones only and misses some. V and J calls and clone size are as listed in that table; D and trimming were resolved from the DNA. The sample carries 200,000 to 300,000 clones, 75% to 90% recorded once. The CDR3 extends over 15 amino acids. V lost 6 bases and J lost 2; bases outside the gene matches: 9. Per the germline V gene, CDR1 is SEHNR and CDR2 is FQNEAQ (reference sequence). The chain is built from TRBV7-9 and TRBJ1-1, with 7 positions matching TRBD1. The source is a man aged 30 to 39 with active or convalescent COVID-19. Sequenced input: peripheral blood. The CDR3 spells CASSLQTGLNTEAFF. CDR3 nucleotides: TGTGCCAGCAGTTTGCAGACAGGGCTTAACACTGAAGCTTTCTTT.